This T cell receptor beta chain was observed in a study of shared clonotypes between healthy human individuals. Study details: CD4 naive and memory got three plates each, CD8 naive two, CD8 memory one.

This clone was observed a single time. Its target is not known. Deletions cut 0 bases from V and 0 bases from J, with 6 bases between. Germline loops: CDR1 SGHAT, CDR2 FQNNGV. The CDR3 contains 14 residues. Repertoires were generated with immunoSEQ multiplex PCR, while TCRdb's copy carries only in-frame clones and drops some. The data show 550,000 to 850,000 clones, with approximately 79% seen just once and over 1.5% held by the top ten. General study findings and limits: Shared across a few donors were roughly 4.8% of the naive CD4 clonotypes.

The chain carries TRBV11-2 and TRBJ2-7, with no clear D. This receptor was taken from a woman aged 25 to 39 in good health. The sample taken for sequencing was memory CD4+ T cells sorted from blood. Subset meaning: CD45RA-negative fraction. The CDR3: CASSLDVASYEQYF. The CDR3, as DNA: TGTGCCAGCAGCTTAGATGTAGCCTCCTACGAGCAGTACTTC.